Each of the 10 T cell receptor beta chains below was sequenced from the same sample in a study of blood T cells in healthy people across ages. Primed by a sample-barcoded 5' primer and a J-beta primer mix, a second PCR proceeded for about 7 to 11 cycles. From the 5' RACE reads, TCRdb called clonotypes with MiXCR, one entry per CDR3 protein. Among 1.5 million to 1.9 million distinct CDR3 sequences listed, 40% to 45% were seen once. The sample comprised blood. Receptors were obtained from a woman aged 18-35 years in good health.

The chain combines TRBV4-3 with TRBJ1-1; D is possibly TRBD1 (5 bases). The CDR3 covers 18 residues. Germline V gene data show CDR1 as LGHNA and CDR2 as YSLEER. V gave up 1 base and J gave up 0 bases, with 18 bases separating them. This CDR3 is CASSQGLRGTIMNTEAFF. The CDR3, as DNA: TGCGCCAGCAGCCAAGGTCTGCGGGGGACCATCATGAACACTGAAGCTTTCTTT.

Comment on this clonotype: The germline gene is not matched at one end of the junction; a read error may be the cause. The V gene is TRBV6-5, the J gene TRBJ2-5; D remains unclear. The CDR3 has 14 residues. Germline loops: CDR1 MNHEY, CDR2 SVGAGI. The DNA of the CDR3 is TGTGCCAGCAGTGACTCGGGCCAGCAAGAGACCCAGTACTTC. Its protein product is CASSDSGQQETQYF.

DNA of the CDR3: TGTGCCAGCAAATTCTCGACAGGGTCTTCCTACGAGCAGTACTTC. Translating gives CASKFSTGSSYEQYF. This sequence joins TRBV27 and TRBJ2-5; 7 nucleotides line up with TRBD1. The DNA end lines up better with TRBJ2-7; the J call may be wrong. The CDR3 sequence is 15 residues long. The germline CDR1 and CDR2 sequences are MNHEY and SMNVEV (reference sequence).

The J gene is TRBJ1-4, the V gene TRBV2; possibly TRBD1 for D (6 bases). Germline CDR1 reads SNHLY; CDR2 reads FYNNEI. V shed 7 bases and J shed 10 bases, with 19 bases lying between them. The CDR3 has 14 amino acids. The CDR3 sequence: CASTTGQSERKLFF. The CDR3 DNA reads as TGTGCCAGCACCACCGGACAGTCTGAGCGAAAACTGTTTTTT.

J is TRBJ1-1 and V is TRBV4-3, with 8 bases lining up with TRBD1. This CDR3 has 14 amino acids. Germline CDR1 and CDR2: LGHNA and YSLEER. With V trimmed by 5 bases and J by 3 bases, 5 bases remained unmatched. The CDR3 protein is CASSYGQGDTEAFF. The CDR3 DNA is TGCGCCAGCAGCTACGGACAGGGTGACACTGAAGCTTTCTTT.

Only a few counts were recorded for this clonotype. The chain recombines TRBV4-1 with TRBJ2-7, with 7 nucleotides matching TRBD1. Germline assignment: CDR1 MGHRA and CDR2 YSYEKL. The CDR3 runs 15 residues. The V and J ends lost 3 bases and 0 bases, in that order; junction bases with no gene match: 5. The CDR3 protein is CASSHGDRSSYEQYF. The CDR3 nucleotides read TGCGCCAGCAGCCATGGGGACAGAAGCTCCTACGAGCAGTACTTC.

The chain couples TRBV5-1 to TRBJ1-2, with D uncertain. From germline, CDR1 is SGHRS and CDR2 YFSETQ. The CDR3 sequence is 14 residues long. Trimming shortened V by 3 bases and J by 4 bases, and 13 bases separated the two germline ends. The CDR3 DNA reads TGCGCCAGCAGCTGGGTAGACGGAGTCTATGGCTACACCTTC. The encoded protein is CASSWVDGVYGYTF. Variable domain in full (rest from reference TRBV5-1 and TRBJ1-2): KAGVTQTPRYLIKTRGQQVTLSCSPISGHRSVSWYQQTPGQGLQFLFEYFSETQRNKGNFPGRFSGRQFSNSRSEMNVSTLELGDSALYLCASSWVDGVYGYTFGSGTRLTVV.

This sequence joins TRBV20-1 and TRBJ1-2; perhaps TRBD1 as D (6 bases). The germline gives CDR1 DFQATT, CDR2 SNEGSKA (reference sequence). The V end lost 1 base, the J end lost 2 bases, and 8 bases lay between the germline ends. This CDR3 is 13 amino acids long. The DNA of the CDR3 is TGCAGTGCTAGAGTAACAGGGAACTATGGCTACACCTTC. Its protein product is CSARVTGNYGYTF.

The chain links TRBV7-2 to TRBJ2-1, with D possibly being TRBD1 (5 bases). V lost 2 bases and J 3 bases, leaving 8 bases between the germline ends. This CDR3 has 14 amino acids. The germline V gene encodes CDR1 SGHTA and CDR2 FQGNSA. CDR3 DNA sequence: TGTGCCAGCAGCTTACGACAGATCTACAATGAGCAGTTCTTC. Translation gives CASSLRQIYNEQFF.

The chain recombines TRBV6-1 with TRBJ1-5; D might be TRBD1 (6 bases). Germline values: CDR1 MNHNS, CDR2 SASEGT. The CDR3 is 14 residues long. The V and J ends lost 8 bases and 5 bases respectively, with 16 bases between them. The CDR3: CASLAGQRDQPQHF. The CDR3, as DNA: TGTGCCAGCCTTGCCGGACAGCGGGATCAGCCCCAGCATTTT.